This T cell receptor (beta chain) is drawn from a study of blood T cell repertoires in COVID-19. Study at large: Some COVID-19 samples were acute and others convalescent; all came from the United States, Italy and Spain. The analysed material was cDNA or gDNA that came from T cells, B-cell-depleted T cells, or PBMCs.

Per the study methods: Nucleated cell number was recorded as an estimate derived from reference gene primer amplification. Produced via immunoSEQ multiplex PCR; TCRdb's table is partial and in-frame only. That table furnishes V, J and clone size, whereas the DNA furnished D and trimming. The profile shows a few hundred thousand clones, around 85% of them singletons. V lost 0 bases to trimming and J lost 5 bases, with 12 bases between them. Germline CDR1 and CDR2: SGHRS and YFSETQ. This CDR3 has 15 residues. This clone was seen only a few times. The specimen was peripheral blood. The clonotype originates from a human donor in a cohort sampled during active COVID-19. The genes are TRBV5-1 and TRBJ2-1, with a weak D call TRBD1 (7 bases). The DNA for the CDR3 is TGCGCCAGCAGCTTGGCGACAGGGAGGCACAATGAGCAGTTCTTC. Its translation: CASSLATGRHNEQFF.